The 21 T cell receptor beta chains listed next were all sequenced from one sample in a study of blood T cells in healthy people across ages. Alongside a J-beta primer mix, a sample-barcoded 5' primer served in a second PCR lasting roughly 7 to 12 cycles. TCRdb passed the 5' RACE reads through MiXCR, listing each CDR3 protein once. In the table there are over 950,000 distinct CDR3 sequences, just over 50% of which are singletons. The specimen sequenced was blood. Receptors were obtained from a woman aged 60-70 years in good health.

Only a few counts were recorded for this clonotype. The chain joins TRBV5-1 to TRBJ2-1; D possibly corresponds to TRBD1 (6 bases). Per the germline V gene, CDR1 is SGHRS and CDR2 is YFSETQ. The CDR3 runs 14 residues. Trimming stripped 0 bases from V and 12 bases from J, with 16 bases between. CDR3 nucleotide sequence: TGCGCCAGCAGCTTGGCCCCGGACAGATTGGGGCAGTTCTTC. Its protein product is CASSLAPDRLGQFF.

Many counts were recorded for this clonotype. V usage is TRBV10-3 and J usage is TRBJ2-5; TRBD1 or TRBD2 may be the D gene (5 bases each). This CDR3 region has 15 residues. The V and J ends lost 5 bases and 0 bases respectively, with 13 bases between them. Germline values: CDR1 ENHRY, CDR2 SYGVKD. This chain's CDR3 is CAISSGRTYQETQYF. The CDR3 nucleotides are TGTGCCATCAGTTCGGGACGGACGTACCAAGAGACCCAGTACTTC.

The CDR3 is CASSLGMGVNTDTQYF. The CDR3 nucleotides are TGTGCCAGCAGTTTGGGGATGGGGGTTAACACAGATACGCAGTATTTT. The chain joins TRBV28 to TRBJ2-3; tentatively, D is TRBD1 or TRBD2 (5 bases each). The CDR3 runs to 16 residues. The V and J ends lost 3 bases and 2 bases respectively, with 15 bases between them. CDR1 and CDR2 from the germline V gene are MDHEN and SYDVKM. Combining the CDR3 with reference TRBV28 and TRBJ2-3 gives the whole variable domain DVKVTQSSRYLVKRTGEKVFLECVQDMDHENMFWYRQDPGLGLRLIYFSYDVKMKEKGDIPEGYSVSREKKERFSLILESASTNQTSMYLCASSLGMGVNTDTQYFGPGTRLTVL.

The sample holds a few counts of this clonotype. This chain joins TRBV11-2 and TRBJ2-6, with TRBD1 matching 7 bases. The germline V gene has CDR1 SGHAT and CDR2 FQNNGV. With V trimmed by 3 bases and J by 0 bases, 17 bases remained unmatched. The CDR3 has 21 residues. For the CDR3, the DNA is TGTGCCAGCAGCTTTCCCGTCTACCTACCGGGACAGAGCTCTGGGGCCAACGTCCTGACTTTC. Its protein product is CASSFPVYLPGQSSGANVLTF.

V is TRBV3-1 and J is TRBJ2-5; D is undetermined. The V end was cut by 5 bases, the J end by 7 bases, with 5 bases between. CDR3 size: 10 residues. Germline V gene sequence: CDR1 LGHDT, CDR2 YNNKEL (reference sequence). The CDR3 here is CASSALTQYF. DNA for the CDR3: TGTGCCAGCAGCGCACTGACCCAGTACTTC.

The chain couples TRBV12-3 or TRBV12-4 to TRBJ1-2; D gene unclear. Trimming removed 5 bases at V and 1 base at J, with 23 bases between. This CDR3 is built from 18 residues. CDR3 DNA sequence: TGTGCCAGCAGTAATCCAGGCGAAACGACGGCGAATAACTATGGCTACACCTTC. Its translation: CASSNPGETTANNYGYTF.

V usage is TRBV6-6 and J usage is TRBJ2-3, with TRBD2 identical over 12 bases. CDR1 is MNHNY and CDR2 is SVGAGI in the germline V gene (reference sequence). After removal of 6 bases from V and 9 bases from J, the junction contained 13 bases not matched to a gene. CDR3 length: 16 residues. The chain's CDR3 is CASSHPLAGGLETQYF. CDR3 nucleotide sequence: TGTGCCAGCAGCCATCCTCTAGCGGGAGGGCTTGAGACGCAGTATTTT.

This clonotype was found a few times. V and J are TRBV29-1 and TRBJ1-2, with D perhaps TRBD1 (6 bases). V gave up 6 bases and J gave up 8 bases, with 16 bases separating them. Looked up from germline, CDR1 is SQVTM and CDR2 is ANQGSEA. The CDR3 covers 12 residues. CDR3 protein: CSVGAGARGYTF. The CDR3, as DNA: TGCAGCGTGGGGGCAGGGGCGCGGGGCTACACCTTC. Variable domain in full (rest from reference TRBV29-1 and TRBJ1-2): SAVISQKPSRDICQRGTSLTIQCQVDSQVTMMFWYRQQPGQSLTLIATANQGSEATYESGFVIDKFPISRPNLTFSTLTVSNMSPEDSSIYLCSVGAGARGYTFGSGTRLTVV.

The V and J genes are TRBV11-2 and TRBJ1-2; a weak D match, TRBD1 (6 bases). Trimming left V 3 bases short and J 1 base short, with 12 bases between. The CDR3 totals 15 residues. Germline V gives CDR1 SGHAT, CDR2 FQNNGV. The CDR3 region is CASSLGTQFNYGYTF. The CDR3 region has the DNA TGTGCCAGCAGCTTGGGGACACAATTTAACTATGGCTACACCTTC.

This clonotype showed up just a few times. This chain's CDR3 is CASSLQTGPLYEQYF. In nucleotides, the CDR3 is TGTGCCAGCAGCCTCCAGACAGGACCTCTCTACGAGCAGTACTTC. The rearrangement links TRBV7-2 to TRBJ2-7, with D tentatively TRBD1 (6 bases). V was trimmed by 5 bases and J by 3 bases, leaving 17 bases between them. Germline assignment: CDR1 SGHTA and CDR2 FQGNSA. There are 15 residues in the CDR3. The whole variable domain, remainder taken from reference TRBV7-2 and TRBJ2-7, is GAGVSQSPSNKVTEKGKDVELRCDPISGHTALYWYRQSLGQGLEFLIYFQGNSAPDKSGLPSDRFSAERTGGSVSTLTIQRTQQEDSAVYLCASSLQTGPLYEQYFGPGTRLTVT.

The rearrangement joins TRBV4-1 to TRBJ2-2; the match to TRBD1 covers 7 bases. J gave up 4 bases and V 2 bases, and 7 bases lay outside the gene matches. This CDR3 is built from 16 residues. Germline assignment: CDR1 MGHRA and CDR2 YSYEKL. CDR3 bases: TGCGCCAGCAGCCAATCTCCAGGGACAGCCACCGGGGAGCTGTTTTTT. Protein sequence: CASSQSPGTATGELFF.

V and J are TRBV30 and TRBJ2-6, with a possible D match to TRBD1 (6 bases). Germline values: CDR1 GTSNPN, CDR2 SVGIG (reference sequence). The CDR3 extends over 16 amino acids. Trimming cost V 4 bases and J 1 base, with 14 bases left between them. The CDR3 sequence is CAWTKGVLSGANVLTF. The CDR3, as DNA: TGTGCCTGGACCAAGGGGGTCCTTTCTGGGGCCAACGTCCTGACTTTC.

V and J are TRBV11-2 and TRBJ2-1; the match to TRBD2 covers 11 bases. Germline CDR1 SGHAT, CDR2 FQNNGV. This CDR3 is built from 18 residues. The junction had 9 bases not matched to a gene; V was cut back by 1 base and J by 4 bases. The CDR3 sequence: CASSLVRTSGRPYNEQFF. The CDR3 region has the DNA TGTGCCAGCAGCTTAGTTCGTACTAGCGGGAGACCTTACAATGAGCAGTTCTTC.

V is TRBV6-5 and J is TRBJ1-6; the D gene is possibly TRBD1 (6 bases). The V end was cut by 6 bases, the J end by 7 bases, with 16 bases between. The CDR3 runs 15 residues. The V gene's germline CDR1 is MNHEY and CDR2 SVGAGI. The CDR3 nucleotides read TGTGCCAGCAGCCTCAGGGGCCGCGTAAATTCACCCCTCCACTTT. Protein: CASSLRGRVNSPLHF.

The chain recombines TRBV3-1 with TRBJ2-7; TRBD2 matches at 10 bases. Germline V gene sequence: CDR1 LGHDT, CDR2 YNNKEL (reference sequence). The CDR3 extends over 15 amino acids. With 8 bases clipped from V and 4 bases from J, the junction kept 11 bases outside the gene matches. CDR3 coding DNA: TGTGCCAGCGCCCTGTCGGCTAGCGGGAGTTACGAGCAGTACTTC. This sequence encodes CASALSASGSYEQYF.

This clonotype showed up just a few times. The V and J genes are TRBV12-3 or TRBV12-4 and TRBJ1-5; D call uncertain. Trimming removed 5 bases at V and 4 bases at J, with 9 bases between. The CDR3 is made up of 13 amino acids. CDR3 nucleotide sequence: TGTGCCAGCAGTCCGAGGGATAATCAGCCCCAGCATTTT. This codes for CASSPRDNQPQHF.

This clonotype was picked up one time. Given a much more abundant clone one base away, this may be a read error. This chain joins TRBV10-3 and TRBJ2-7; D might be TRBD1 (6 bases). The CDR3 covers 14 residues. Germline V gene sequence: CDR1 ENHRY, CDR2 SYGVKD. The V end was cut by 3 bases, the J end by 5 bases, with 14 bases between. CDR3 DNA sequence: TGTGCCATCAGTGACATGGGGGCGCAGGACGAGCAGTACTTC. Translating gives CAISDMGAQDEQYF.

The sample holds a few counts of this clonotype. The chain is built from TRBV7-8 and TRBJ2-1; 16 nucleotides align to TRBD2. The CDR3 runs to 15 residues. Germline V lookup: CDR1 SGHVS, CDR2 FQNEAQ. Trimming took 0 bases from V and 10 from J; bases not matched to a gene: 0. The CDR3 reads CASSLAGLAGGEQFF. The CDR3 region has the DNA TGTGCCAGCAGCTTAGCGGGACTAGCGGGAGGGGAGCAGTTCTTC.

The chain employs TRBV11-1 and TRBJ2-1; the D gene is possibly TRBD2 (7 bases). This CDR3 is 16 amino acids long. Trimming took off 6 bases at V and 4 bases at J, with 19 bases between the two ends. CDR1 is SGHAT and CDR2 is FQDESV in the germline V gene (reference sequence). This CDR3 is CASRNTRGTTYNEQFF. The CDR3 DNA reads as TGTGCCAGCAGAAATACAAGGGGGACTACGTACAATGAGCAGTTCTTC.

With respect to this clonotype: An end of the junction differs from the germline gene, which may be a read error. The CDR3 nucleotides read TGCGCCAGCAGCCAAGTCGGTGAGACCTCCTACGCGCAGTACTTC. It translates to CASSQVGETSYAQYF. This sequence joins TRBV4-1 and TRBJ2-7; the D is unclear. The CDR3 is made up of 15 amino acids. Germline CDR1 MGHRA, CDR2 YSYEKL.

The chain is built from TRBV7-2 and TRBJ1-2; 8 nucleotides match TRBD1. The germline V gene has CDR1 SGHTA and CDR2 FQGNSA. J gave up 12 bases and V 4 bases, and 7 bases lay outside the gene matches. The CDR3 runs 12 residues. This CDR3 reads CASSWGTGGHTF. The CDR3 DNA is TGTGCCAGCAGCTGGGGGACAGGAGGCCACACCTTC.